This TCR beta chain appears in the sequencing data of a study of metastatic and nonmetastatic thyroid tumors. Overall study context: Comparison of repertoires was carried out across blood and tumor or nodule tissue from malignant and benign thyroid patients.

Per the authors' pipeline: Differences in CDR3 between clinicopathological groups were drawn on to build a classifier intended to discriminate distant-metastatic papillary thyroid cancer patients. TCRdb reprocessed the PCR reads using MiXCR. TCRdb assigned the V and J calls; the authors' analysis was not used. The table shows around 37,000 clones, with 26% occurring only once. This clone was detected many times. Antigen: not known. Study-wide results and limits: Malignant thyroid tumors reportedly had TCR beta diversity that was significantly higher than in benign nodules, in blood and tumor.

There are 16 residues in the CDR3. Germline V lookup: CDR1 MNHEY, CDR2 SMNVEV (reference sequence). Trimming at V came to 3 bases and at J to 0 bases, leaving 5 bases not matched to a gene. Thyroid surgery was performed in patients who had received no treatment beforehand. The material sequenced was blood. The chain couples TRBV27 to TRBJ2-3, with TRBD1 matching over 8 bases. The source of this sequence is a female donor with papillary thyroid cancer or a benign thyroid nodule (not recorded which). Some clones in this sample may be carry-over from other donors' samples. The CDR3 DNA reads TGTGCCAGCAGTTTGGGGGACAGGCTGAGCACAGATACGCAGTATTTT. It specifies CASSLGDRLSTDTQYF.